These T cell receptor beta chains were read from a single sample in a study of CD8+ T cells in alopecia areata. Some clones are missing from TCRdb's copy, which holds only in-frame ones; the method was immunoSEQ multiplex PCR. The sample carries 200,000 to 250,000 clones, 64% recorded once. The material sequenced was CD4+ T cells sorted from blood, taken at week 4, from a patient treated with tofacitinib. These receptors were taken from a human donor with alopecia areata. The CDR3 runs from the conserved cysteine through the conserved F or W. Fields, in order: clone size, V gene, J gene, CDR3 protein. Clone size is shown for a subset of rows, as once, few, many or a class of expanded clone.

clone_size: few; v_call: TRBV6-5; j_call: TRBJ2-7; cdr3_aa: CASSQLGGEQYF
clone_size: few; v_call: TRBV2; j_call: TRBJ1-2; cdr3_aa: CASSRTGDGYTF
clone_size: NA; v_call: TRBV11-2; j_call: TRBJ2-4; cdr3_aa: CASSTGTSKNIQYF
clone_size: few; v_call: TRBV6-5; j_call: TRBJ1-5; cdr3_aa: CASSPAPLGSQPQHF
clone_size: NA; v_call: TRBV27; j_call: TRBJ2-7; cdr3_aa: CASGPFIGASYEQYF
clone_size: NA; v_call: TRBV9; j_call: TRBJ2-6; cdr3_aa: CASSVEASGANVLTF
clone_size: NA; v_call: TRBV6-6; j_call: TRBJ1-2; cdr3_aa: CASSPDSYGYTF
clone_size: NA; v_call: TRBV29-1; j_call: TRBJ2-6; cdr3_aa: CSVVGQGANVLTF
clone_size: medium-sized; v_call: TRBV4-1; j_call: TRBJ2-3; cdr3_aa: CASSQVNLVVTDTQYF
clone_size: few; v_call: TRBV29-1; j_call: TRBJ1-1; cdr3_aa: CSVEKGSGRGAFF
clone_size: once; v_call: TRBV7-8; j_call: TRBJ2-3; cdr3_aa: CASTTGGARADTQYF
clone_size: NA; v_call: TRBV9; j_call: TRBJ1-4; cdr3_aa: CASSVGPGGEKLFF
clone_size: NA; v_call: TRBV7-2; j_call: TRBJ2-3; cdr3_aa: CASSFDLLADTQYF
clone_size: NA; v_call: TRBV6-5; j_call: TRBJ2-1; cdr3_aa: CASSYRRGNEQFF
clone_size: NA; v_call: TRBV7-9; j_call: TRBJ2-1; cdr3_aa: CASSSSVEQFF
clone_size: few; v_call: TRBV29-1; j_call: TRBJ2-5; cdr3_aa: CSVGRLAGAGETQYF
clone_size: NA; v_call: TRBV19; j_call: TRBJ1-1; cdr3_aa: CASSILGEPNTEAFF
clone_size: NA; v_call: TRBV10-3; j_call: TRBJ2-3; cdr3_aa: CAIRGLAGKAQYF
clone_size: NA; v_call: TRBV4-2; j_call: TRBJ1-6; cdr3_aa: CASSQDPKGSSYNSPLHF
clone_size: few; v_call: TRBV29-1; j_call: TRBJ2-3; cdr3_aa: CSVRLAGFTDTQYF
clone_size: once; v_call: TRBV7-9; j_call: TRBJ2-1; cdr3_aa: CASSSSGGEQFF
clone_size: NA; v_call: TRBV7-2; j_call: TRBJ2-5; cdr3_aa: CASSRQAQETQYF
clone_size: NA; v_call: TRBV5-1; j_call: TRBJ2-1; cdr3_aa: CASSSSSGGVTSEQFF
clone_size: NA; v_call: TRBV25-1; j_call: TRBJ2-7; cdr3_aa: CASSAGLAGYEQYF